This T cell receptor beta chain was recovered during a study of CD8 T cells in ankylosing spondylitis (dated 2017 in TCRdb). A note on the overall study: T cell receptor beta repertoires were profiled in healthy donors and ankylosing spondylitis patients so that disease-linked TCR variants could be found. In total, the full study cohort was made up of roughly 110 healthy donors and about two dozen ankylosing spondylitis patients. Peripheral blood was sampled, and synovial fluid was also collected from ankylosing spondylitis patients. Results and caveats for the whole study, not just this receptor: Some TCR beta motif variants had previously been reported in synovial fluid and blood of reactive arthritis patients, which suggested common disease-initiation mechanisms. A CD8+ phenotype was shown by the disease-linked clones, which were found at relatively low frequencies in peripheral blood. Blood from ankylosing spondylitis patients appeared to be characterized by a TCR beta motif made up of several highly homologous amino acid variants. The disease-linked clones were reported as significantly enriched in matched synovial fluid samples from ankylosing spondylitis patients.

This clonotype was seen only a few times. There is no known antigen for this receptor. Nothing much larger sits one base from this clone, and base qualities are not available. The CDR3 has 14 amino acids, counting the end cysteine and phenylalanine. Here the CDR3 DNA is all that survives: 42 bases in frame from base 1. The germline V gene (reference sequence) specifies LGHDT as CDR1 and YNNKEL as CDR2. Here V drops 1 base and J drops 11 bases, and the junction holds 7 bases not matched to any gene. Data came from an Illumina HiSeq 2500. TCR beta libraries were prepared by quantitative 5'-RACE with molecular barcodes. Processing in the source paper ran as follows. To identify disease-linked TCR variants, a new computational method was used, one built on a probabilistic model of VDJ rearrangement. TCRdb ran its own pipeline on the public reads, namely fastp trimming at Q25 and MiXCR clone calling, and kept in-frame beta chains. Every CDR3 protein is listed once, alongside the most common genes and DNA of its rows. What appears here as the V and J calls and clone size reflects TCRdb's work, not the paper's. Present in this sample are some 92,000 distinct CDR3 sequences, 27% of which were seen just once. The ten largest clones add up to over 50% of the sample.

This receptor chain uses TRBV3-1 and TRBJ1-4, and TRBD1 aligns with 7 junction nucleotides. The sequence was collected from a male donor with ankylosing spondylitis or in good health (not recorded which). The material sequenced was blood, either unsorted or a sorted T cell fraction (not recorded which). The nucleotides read TGTGCCAGCAGCCAAGCTGAGACAGGGCGGAAACTGTTTTTT. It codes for CASSQAETGRKLFF.